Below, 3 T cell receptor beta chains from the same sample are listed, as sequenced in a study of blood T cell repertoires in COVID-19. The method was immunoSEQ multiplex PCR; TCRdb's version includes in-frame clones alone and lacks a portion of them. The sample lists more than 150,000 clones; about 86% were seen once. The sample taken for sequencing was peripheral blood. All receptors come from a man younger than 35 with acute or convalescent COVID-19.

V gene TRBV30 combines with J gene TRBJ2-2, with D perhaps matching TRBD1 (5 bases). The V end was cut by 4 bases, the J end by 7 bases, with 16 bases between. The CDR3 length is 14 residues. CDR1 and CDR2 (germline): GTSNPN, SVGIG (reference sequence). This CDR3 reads CAWKLLGDDGELFF. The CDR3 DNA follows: TGTGCCTGGAAGCTTTTAGGGGATGACGGGGAGCTGTTTTTT. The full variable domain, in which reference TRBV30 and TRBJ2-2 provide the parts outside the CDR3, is SQTIHQWPATLVQPVGSPLSLECTVEGTSNPNLYWYRQAAGRGLQLLFYSVGIGQISSEVPQNLSASRPQDRQFILSSKKLLLSDSGFYLCAWKLLGDDGELFFGEGSRLTVL.

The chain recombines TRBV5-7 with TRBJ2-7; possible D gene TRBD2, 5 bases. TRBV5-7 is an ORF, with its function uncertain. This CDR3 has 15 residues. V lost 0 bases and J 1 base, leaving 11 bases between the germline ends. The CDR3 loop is CASSLGRTLSYEQYV. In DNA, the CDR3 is TGTGCCAGCAGCTTGGGGCGGACTTTATCCTACGAGCAGTACGTC.

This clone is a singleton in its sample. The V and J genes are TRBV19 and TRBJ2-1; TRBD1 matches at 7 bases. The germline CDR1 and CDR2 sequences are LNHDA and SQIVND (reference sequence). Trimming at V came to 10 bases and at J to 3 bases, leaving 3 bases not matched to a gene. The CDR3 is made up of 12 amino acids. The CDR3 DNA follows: TGTGCCATACGGGACAGCTACAATGAGCAGTTCTTC. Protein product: CAIRDSYNEQFF.